This T cell receptor (beta chain) was captured in a study of blood T cell repertoires in COVID-19. Overall study context: Samples taken during acute and convalescent COVID-19 were collected in the United States, Italy and Spain.

CDR1 is LNHDA, CDR2 SQIVND, per germline (reference sequence). The germline V and J ends were trimmed by 1 base and 6 bases, with 19 bases remaining between them. This CDR3 has 17 residues. In the source study's methods: From reference gene primer amplification, estimates of nucleated cell counts were derived. Using immunoSEQ multiplex PCR, the repertoire was profiled, and TCRdb retains in-frame clones only, with some absent. V and J calls and clone size come straight from that table; D and trimming were deduced from the DNA. The sample lists a few hundred thousand clones, roughly nine tenths occurring once.

Sequencing input: peripheral blood. This chain connects TRBV19 to TRBJ2-1; tentatively, D is TRBD2 (5 bases). The sequence was obtained from a man between 70 and 80 years old with acute or convalescent COVID-19. The CDR3 protein is CASSIGGVALLVNEQFF. The CDR3 DNA is TGTGCCAGTAGTATAGGGGGAGTAGCCCTCCTGGTCAATGAGCAGTTCTTC.